The sequence of this T cell receptor (beta chain) was determined in a study of blood T cell repertoires in COVID-19. Study as a whole: Whether acute or convalescent, the COVID-19 samples came from the United States, Italy and Spain. Nucleic acid was either cDNA or gDNA, and it came from T cells, B-cell-depleted T cells, or PBMCs.

The Seattle patients joined while their infection was active and were tracked longitudinally afterward. This CDR3 has 15 amino acids. Per germline, CDR1 MNHEY and CDR2 SMNVEV (reference sequence). V was clipped by 6 bases and J by 2 bases, with 14 bases between them. Methods used by the authors: How many nucleated cells were present was estimated from reference gene primer amplification. Sequenced by immunoSEQ multiplex PCR; TCRdb stores in-frame clones only, minus some. That table supplies the V and J calls and clone size; D and trimming were determined from the DNA. Of a few hundred thousand clones in the sample, around 83% were seen once.

Input material: peripheral blood. The TCR comes from a woman between 45 and 65 years old with COVID-19, enrolled during active disease. The V gene is TRBV27, the J gene TRBJ1-5; no clear D. For the CDR3, the DNA is TGTGCCAGCAGCCCCTCACCCGGGGGCAATCAGCCCCAGCATTTT. It specifies CASSPSPGGNQPQHF.